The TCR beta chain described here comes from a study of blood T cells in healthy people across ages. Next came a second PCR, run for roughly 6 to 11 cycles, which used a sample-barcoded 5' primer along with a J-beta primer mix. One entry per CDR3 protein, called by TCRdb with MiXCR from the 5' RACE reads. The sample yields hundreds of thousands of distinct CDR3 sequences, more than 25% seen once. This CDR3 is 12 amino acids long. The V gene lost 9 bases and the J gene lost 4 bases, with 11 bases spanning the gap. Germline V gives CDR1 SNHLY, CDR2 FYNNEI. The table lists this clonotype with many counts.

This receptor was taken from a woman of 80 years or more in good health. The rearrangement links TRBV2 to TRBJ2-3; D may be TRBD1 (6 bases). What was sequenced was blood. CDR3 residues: CASSRGPDTQYF. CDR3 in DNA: TGTGCCAGTTCCAGGGGCCCAGATACGCAGTATTTT.